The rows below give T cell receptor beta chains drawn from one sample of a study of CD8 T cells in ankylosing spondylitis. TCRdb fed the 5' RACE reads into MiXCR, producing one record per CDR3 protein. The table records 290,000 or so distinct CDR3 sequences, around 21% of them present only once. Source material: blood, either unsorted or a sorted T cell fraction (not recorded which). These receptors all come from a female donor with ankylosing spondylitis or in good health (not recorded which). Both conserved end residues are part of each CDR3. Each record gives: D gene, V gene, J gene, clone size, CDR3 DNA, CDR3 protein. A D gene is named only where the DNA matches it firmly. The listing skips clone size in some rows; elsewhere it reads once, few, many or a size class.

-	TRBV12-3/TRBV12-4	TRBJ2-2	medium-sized	TGTGCCAGCAGGCCAGGGTGGTCGGACACCGGGGAGCTGTTTTTT	CASRPGWSDTGELFF
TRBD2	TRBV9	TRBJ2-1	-	TGTGCCAGCAGCCCCCGGGAGGACTATTACAATGAGCAGTTCTTC	CASSPREDYYNEQFF
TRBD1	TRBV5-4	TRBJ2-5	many	TGTGCCAGCAGTTTGGACAGGGAAGAGACCCAGTACTTC	CASSLDREETQYF
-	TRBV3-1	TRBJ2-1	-	TGTGCCAGCAGCCAAGCCCCAGGCTCCTACAATGAGCAGTTCTTC	CASSQAPGSYNEQFF
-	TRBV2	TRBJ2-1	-	TGTGCCAGCAGCGCCGGGACTCACCGCCCCCAGCAGTTCTTC	CASSAGTHRPQQFF
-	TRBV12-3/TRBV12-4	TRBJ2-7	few	TGTGCCAGCAGTTTCTGGGACGGCTCCTACGAGCAGTACTTC	CASSFWDGSYEQYF
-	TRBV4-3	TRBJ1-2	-	TGCGCCAGCAGCCAAGCCAACTATGGCTACACCTTC	CASSQANYGYTF
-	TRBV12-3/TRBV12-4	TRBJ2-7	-	TGTGCCAGCAGTTTTTGGCCTGCCCCCGAGCAGTACTTC	CASSFWPAPEQYF
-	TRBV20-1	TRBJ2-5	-	TGCAGTGCTAGAGAATCCTATGGGGGTCGGACCCAGTACTTC	CSARESYGGRTQYF
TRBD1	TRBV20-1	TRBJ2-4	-	TGCAGTGCTGGACAGGGCCCGAAGATGGCCAAAAACATTCAGTACTTC	CSAGQGPKMAKNIQYF
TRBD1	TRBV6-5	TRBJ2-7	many	TGTGCCAGCAGTTCAAACAATGGGGACAGTTCCTACGAGCAGTACTTC	CASSSNNGDSSYEQYF
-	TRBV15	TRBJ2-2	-	TGTGCCACCAGCAGAGACGAAAGCGGGGAGCTGTTTTTT	CATSRDESGELFF
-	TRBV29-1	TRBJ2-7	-	TGCAGCGTTGCCCATCTCGGGATGGGGTCCTACGAGCAGTACTTC	CSVAHLGMGSYEQYF
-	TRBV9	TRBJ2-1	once	TGTGCCAGCAGCGTAGAGGGGGGAGGGGGGACTGTGGATGAGCAGTTCTTC	CASSVEGGGGTVDEQFF
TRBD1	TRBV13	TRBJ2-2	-	TGTGCCAGCAGAATGACAGGGGGGTCGAACACCGGGGAGCTGTTTTTT	CASRMTGGSNTGELFF
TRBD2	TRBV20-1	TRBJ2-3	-	TGCAGTGCGCCATCTAGCGGGAGAACAGATACGCAGTATTTT	CSAPSSGRTDTQYF
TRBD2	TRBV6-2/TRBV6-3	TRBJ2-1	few	TGTGCCATCCAACTAGCGGGGGACAATGAGCAGTTCTTC	CAIQLAGDNEQFF